Listed below are T cell receptor beta chains from one sample, sequenced in a study of shared clonotypes between healthy human individuals. Clones were sequenced by immunoSEQ multiplex PCR, and TCRdb holds only the in-frame ones, with some missing. The repertoire includes a few hundred thousand clones, more than 75% of them detected once, and 16% sits in the top ten. Sequencing was carried out using memory CD8+ T cells sorted from blood. The receptors were gathered from a man aged 18 to 30 in good health. CDR3s include the opening cysteine and the closing phenylalanine or tryptophan.

cdr3_length	j_call	v_call	cdr3_aa
16	TRBJ2-6	TRBV7-8	CASSLGSGSGANVLTF
15	TRBJ2-5	TRBV6-5	CASSYGGGPRETQYF
16	TRBJ2-1	TRBV2	CASTQTSRSSYNEQFF
15	TRBJ2-5	TRBV30	CAWSEAGGPRETQYF
16	TRBJ2-5	TRBV7-7	CASSLGLAESQETQYF
15	TRBJ2-7	TRBV5-1	CASSPGTGVGYEQYF
14	TRBJ2-1	TRBV13	CASSSGLIYNEQFF
15	TRBJ1-5	TRBV7-9	CASSPGVGRNQPQHF
12	TRBJ1-1	TRBV18	CASSPRSSEAFF
13	TRBJ1-1	TRBV10-1	CASSEMGERRAFF
14	TRBJ1-1	TRBV4-1	CASSQVQANTEAFF
13	TRBJ2-3	TRBV27	CASSFGFTDTQYF
14	TRBJ1-4	TRBV2	CASSEWSTNEKLFF
15	TRBJ1-1	TRBV13	CASSLEGQGSPEAFF
15	TRBJ2-7	TRBV27	CASSFIGTGRYEQYF
16	TRBJ1-6	TRBV7-9	CASSSLADGYNSPLHF
11	TRBJ2-3	TRBV19	CSAGVGDTQYF
16	TRBJ2-3	TRBV30	CAWSVLGTVPTDTQYF
13	TRBJ2-7	TRBV7-2	CASSLITTHEQYF
15	TRBJ1-1	TRBV4-1	CASSRLGTENTEAFF
13	TRBJ1-5	TRBV6-5	CASSYRGDQPQHF
17	TRBJ2-5	TRBV28	CASSLWGVVGVEETQYF
14	TRBJ2-7	TRBV6-5	CASRRQGEGHEQYF
18	TRBJ2-6	TRBV7-3	CASSLKGRMNSGANVLTF
14	TRBJ2-5	TRBV7-2	CASSSLRAGETQYF
15	TRBJ2-3	TRBV5-4	CASSPRESGTDTQYF
15	TRBJ2-7	TRBV13	CASSSSSGTAYEQYF
16	TRBJ2-3	TRBV23-1	CASSQSRTGLADTQYF
14	TRBJ1-1	TRBV2	CASSGRGKNTEAFF
12	TRBJ2-7	TRBV28	CASSFGGGEQYF
13	TRBJ1-2	TRBV7-9	CASSLEGFDGYTF
14	TRBJ2-1	TRBV6-6	CASSPTRAGGPVFF
8	TRBJ2-3	TRBV5-8	CAAEGQYF
14	TRBJ1-1	TRBV7-9	CASSSSRQGDEAFF
16	TRBJ2-7	TRBV5-1	CASSWTSGQGAYEQYF
13	TRBJ1-2	TRBV29-1	CSVVIRGDYGYTF
17	TRBJ2-1	TRBV29-1	CSVQHYIQAVEKNEQFF
12	TRBJ2-3	TRBV10-1	CASSFHRVAQYF
15	TRBJ2-7	TRBV6-5	CASSSGGSLAYEQYF
13	TRBJ2-7	TRBV10-2	CASSLQGAYEQYF
15	TRBJ2-7	TRBV4-1	CASSLRGTGDYEQYF